This is a list of T cell receptor beta chains from one sample in a study of beta chain features in type 1 diabetes. The protocol was immunoSEQ multiplex PCR, while the TCRdb copy is restricted to in-frame clones and leaves out a portion. This sample yields thousands of clones, of which roughly 74% are seen a single time; 1.4% belongs to the top ten. The material sequenced was Tregs from blood. These receptors came from a woman younger than 30 in good health. Both conserved end residues are part of each CDR3. D genes are given only for firm matches. Part of the rows lack a size; the others show once, few, many or a class for expanded clones.

d_call j_call clone_size v_call cdr3_nt cdr3_aa
TRBD1 TRBJ1-4 - TRBV2 TGTGCCAGCAAGACAGGGGGCCATGGGGAAAAACTGTTTTTT CASKTGGHGEKLFF
TRBD2 TRBJ2-1 - TRBV7-9 TGTGCCAGCAGCTTAGGTGTCACTAGCGGGAAGGATGAGCAGTTCTTC CASSLGVTSGKDEQFF
TRBD1 TRBJ1-2 - TRBV12-5 TGTGCTAGTGGTCGCTACAGGGGGTTCAACTATGGCTACACCTTC CASGRYRGFNYGYTF
- TRBJ2-2 once TRBV19 TGTGCCAGTAAAAGTGGTAGCGGAAACACCGGGGAGCTGTTTTTT CASKSGSGNTGELFF
- TRBJ2-2 - TRBV5-6 TGTGCCAGCACTCCCCTGGGGCAGGGCTTGAACACCGGGGAGCTGTTTTTT CASTPLGQGLNTGELFF
- TRBJ1-1 few TRBV6-5 TGTGCCAGCAGTTACGTCCAGAACACTGAAGCTTTCTTT CASSYVQNTEAFF
TRBD1 TRBJ1-5 - TRBV19 TGTGCCAAGACAGGGCTCAATCAGCCCCAGCATTTT CAKTGLNQPQHF
- TRBJ1-2 - TRBV30 TGTGCCTGTCGGGGGGGTAACTATGGCTACACCTTC CACRGGNYGYTF
- TRBJ2-1 few TRBV18 TGTGCCAGCACAGAATCTGCTCGCTCCTACAATGAGCAGTTCTTC CASTESARSYNEQFF
- TRBJ2-2 - TRBV19 TGTGCCAGTTCTAAGTGGACATCGAACACCGGGGAGCTGTTTTTT CASSKWTSNTGELFF
- TRBJ1-3 - TRBV28 TGTGCCAGCAGTTTGGGCCGACGCCGCTCTGGAAACACCATATATTTT CASSLGRRRSGNTIYF